The 27 T cell receptor beta chains reported below all come from one sample, sequenced in a study of blood T cell repertoires in COVID-19. The table came from immunoSEQ multiplex PCR; TCRdb's copy has only in-frame clones and leaves some out. There are about 89,000 clones in the sample; 75% to 85% occur only once, and under 25% lies in the top ten. Sequencing input: peripheral blood. Receptors were obtained from a woman older than 75 with acute or convalescent COVID-19.

The V call is TRBV11-3, the J call TRBJ2-2, with D possibly matching TRBD1 (5 bases). The V and J ends lost 2 bases and 7 bases respectively, with 8 bases between them. This CDR3 contains 13 residues. Germline assignment: CDR1 SGHNT and CDR2 YENEEA. CDR3 region: CASSLQGHGELFF. Here the CDR3 DNA reads TGTGCCAGCAGCTTACAGGGTCACGGGGAGCTGTTTTTT.

The CDR3 here is CASTLGGNQPQHF. CDR3 in DNA: TGTGCCAGCACCCTGGGGGGAAATCAGCCCCAGCATTTT. The V and J genes are TRBV5-6 and TRBJ1-5, with D possibly matching TRBD1 (5 bases). Germline V gene lookup returns CDR1 SGHDT and CDR2 YYEEEE. The V end was cut by 6 bases, the J end by 4 bases, with 11 bases between. CDR3 length: 13 amino acids. Full variable domain (outside the CDR3, taken from reference TRBV5-6 and TRBJ1-5): DAGVTQSPTHLIKTRGQQVTLRCSPKSGHDTVSWYQQALGQGPQFIFQYYEEEERQRGNFPDRFSGHQFPNYSSELNVNALLLGDSALYLCASTLGGNQPQHFGDGTRLSIL.

This clone was counted a single time. The chain carries TRBV5-1 and TRBJ2-7; the match to TRBD2 covers 10 bases. The V gene's germline CDR1 is SGHRS and CDR2 YFSETQ. The ends lost 4 bases at V and 4 bases at J; junction bases unmatched: 5. CDR3 size: 14 residues. The CDR3 sequence is CASSGTSAEYEQYF. The CDR3 DNA reads as TGCGCCAGCAGCGGGACTAGCGCGGAGTACGAGCAGTACTTC.

CDR3 in amino acids: CASSPGGGNTIYF. As DNA, the CDR3 is TGTGCCAGCAGCCCGGGGGGGGGAAACACCATATATTTT. The genes are TRBV7-8 and TRBJ1-3, with D possibly TRBD1 on 5 matching bases. Per germline, CDR1 SGHVS and CDR2 FQNEAQ. The CDR3 spans 13 residues. Trimming shortened V by 5 bases and J by 4 bases, and 9 bases separated the two germline ends.

V and J are TRBV7-2 and TRBJ2-7; no reliable D call. Germline loops: CDR1 SGHTA, CDR2 FQGNSA. The ends were cut back, 0 bases at V and 6 bases at J, with 15 bases in the middle. The length of the CDR3 is 15 residues. CDR3: CASSLALGPASEQYF. The DNA for the CDR3 is TGTGCCAGCAGCTTAGCGCTCGGCCCAGCGAGCGAGCAGTACTTC.

This clone was picked up a small number of times. The rearrangement joins TRBV9 to TRBJ2-6, with 7 bases fitting TRBD1. Germline loops: CDR1 SGDLS, CDR2 YYNGEE. This CDR3 contains 19 residues. V dropped 1 base and J dropped 0; count of bases not matched to a gene: 10. The DNA of the CDR3 is TGTGCCAGCAGCGTACCCTACCAGGACAGGCCCTCTGGGGCCAACGTCCTGACTTTC. It is translated as CASSVPYQDRPSGANVLTF.

V usage is TRBV7-2 and J usage is TRBJ2-5, with D maybe TRBD2 (6 bases). V was pared by 5 bases and J by 4 bases, with 17 bases between. Germline V CDR1 and CDR2: SGHTA, FQGNSA. This CDR3 contains 15 residues. In nucleotides, the CDR3 is TGTGCCAGCAGCCGCAGCGGGCTCAGCTCAGAGACCCAGTACTTC. It codes for CASSRSGLSSETQYF.

V usage is TRBV10-3 and J usage is TRBJ2-1; TRBD2 agrees at 10 bases. CDR3 length: 15 residues. From germline, CDR1 is ENHRY and CDR2 SYGVKD. The trim removed 6 bases at V and 0 bases at J, leaving 2 bases unmatched. The CDR3 loop reads CAIRAGGSSYNEQFF. The CDR3 coding sequence is TGTGCCATCAGAGCGGGGGGGAGCTCCTACAATGAGCAGTTCTTC.

CDR3 nucleotides: TGTGCCAGCTCACCAGCCGGGACAGCCAGTAACTATGGCTACACCTTC. Its translation: CASSPAGTASNYGYTF. This chain joins TRBV18 and TRBJ1-2; 7 nucleotides agree with TRBD1. Losses at the gene ends were 2 bases for V and 1 base for J; bases not matched to a gene: 7. The V gene's germline CDR1 is KGHSH and CDR2 LQKENI. CDR3 size: 16 residues.

This rearrangement joins TRBV6-5 to TRBJ1-1; no clear D gene. Germline V CDR1 and CDR2: MNHEY, SVGAGI. The length of the CDR3 is 13 residues. The germline V and J ends were trimmed by 0 bases and 7 bases, with 9 bases remaining between them. The CDR3: CASSYSRQLEAFF. CDR3 DNA sequence: TGTGCCAGCAGTTACTCGAGGCAGCTTGAAGCTTTCTTT.

The rearrangement uses TRBV18 and TRBJ1-1; possibly TRBD1 for D (6 bases). Germline-derived CDR1 and CDR2 are KGHSH and LQKENI. The V gene lost 6 bases and the J gene lost 5 bases, with 25 bases spanning the gap. This CDR3 spans 17 amino acids. As DNA, the CDR3 is TGTGCCAGCTCGCGTGTGGCCCCCCAGGGGCGGCGGACTGAAGCTTTCTTT. Its translation is CASSRVAPQGRRTEAFF. The full variable domain, rest sourced from reference TRBV18 and TRBJ1-1, is NAGVMQNPRHLVRRRGQEARLRCSPMKGHSHVYWYRQLPEEGLKFMVYLQKENIIDESGMPKERFSAEFPKEGPSILRIQQVVRGDSAAYFCASSRVAPQGRRTEAFFGQGTRLTVV.

On this clone: This specimen includes other DNA sequences encoding the same CDR3. The chain joins TRBV3-1 (or the pseudogene TRBV3-2) to TRBJ2-5; a possible D gene is TRBD1 (6 bases). The germline V gene has CDR1 LGHDT and CDR2 YNNKEL (reference sequence). V was pared by 0 bases and J by 5 bases, with 16 bases between. The CDR3 loop spans 16 amino acids. The CDR3: CASSQDSGTGWETQYF. The CDR3 region has the DNA TGTGCCAGCAGCCAAGATAGTGGTACAGGGTGGGAGACCCAGTACTTC.

This clone was detected a few times. The rearrangement uses TRBV24-1 and TRBJ2-1; D might be TRBD2 (6 bases). The germline V and J ends were trimmed by 6 bases and 9 bases, with 17 bases remaining between them. The CDR3 sequence is 14 residues long. The germline gives CDR1 KGHDR, CDR2 SFDVKD. The CDR3 protein is CATSSPGSLSEQFF. The DNA of the CDR3 is TGTGCCACCAGTTCTCCCGGGAGTCTAAGTGAGCAGTTCTTC.

This chain links TRBV29-1 with TRBJ2-5, with D maybe TRBD2 (6 bases). V was pared by 2 bases and J by 0 bases, with 7 bases between. The CDR3 has 13 amino acids. Germline lookup yields CDR1 SQVTM and CDR2 ANQGSEA. CDR3 in DNA: TGCAGCGTTGAATTAGCGGACCAAGAGACCCAGTACTTC. Translated: CSVELADQETQYF.

The chain uses TRBV19 and TRBJ2-3, with D possibly matching TRBD2 (7 bases). This CDR3 contains 15 residues. Germline assignment: CDR1 LNHDA and CDR2 SQIVND (reference sequence). Trimming removed 8 bases at V and 5 bases at J, with 20 bases between. CDR3 coding DNA: TGTGCCAGTTCGAAGGGGGAGGGCCGAGGAGATACGCAGTATTTT. Translated, it gives CASSKGEGRGDTQYF.

The chain combines TRBV7-3 with TRBJ2-7; D might be TRBD2 (6 bases). The length of the CDR3 is 13 residues. V was shortened by 5 bases and J by 6 bases, with 14 bases between the two germline ends. Germline V gives CDR1 SGHTA, CDR2 FQGTGA. Written as DNA, the CDR3 is TGTGCCAGCAGCAACTGGGGGGACGGCGAGCAGTACTTC. It is translated as CASSNWGDGEQYF.

The chain couples TRBV15 to TRBJ1-2; D might be TRBD1 (6 bases). There are 18 residues in the CDR3. The V end lost 0 bases, the J end lost 4 bases, and 21 bases lay between the germline ends. Germline-derived CDR1 and CDR2 are LNHNV and YYDKDF (reference sequence). The CDR3 loop reads CATSRESLVVGAGYGYTF. In DNA form, the CDR3 reads TGTGCCACCAGCAGAGAATCCCTGGTCGTGGGGGCAGGCTATGGCTACACCTTC.

The chain has TRBV9 and TRBJ2-1, with 7 positions matching TRBD2. The CDR3 is made up of 16 amino acids. After removal of 0 bases from V and 5 bases from J, the junction contained 8 bases not matched to a gene. Germline-derived CDR1 and CDR2 are SGDLS and YYNGEE. For the CDR3, the DNA is TGTGCCAGCAGCGTAGCTACGGCGGGAGAGAACAATGAGCAGTTCTTC. Amino acids: CASSVATAGENNEQFF.

The rearrangement uses TRBV7-2 and TRBJ2-2; 11 nucleotides line up with TRBD2. J gave up 4 bases and V 1 base, and 5 bases lay outside the gene matches. Germline loops: CDR1 SGHTA, CDR2 FQGNSA. This CDR3 is 17 amino acids long. CDR3 residues: CASSLVSLAGVTGELFF. The DNA of the CDR3 is TGTGCCAGCAGCTTAGTTTCACTAGCGGGAGTCACCGGGGAGCTGTTTTTT.

A single count supports this clone. The chain couples TRBV6-5 to TRBJ1-4; tentatively, D is TRBD1 (6 bases). Germline V gene sequence: CDR1 MNHEY, CDR2 SVGAGI. Trimming left V 3 bases short and J 7 bases short, with 18 bases between. This CDR3 has 16 residues. The CDR3 DNA follows: TGTGCCAGCAGTTATTCGAGGTGGGGGGGCGGTGAAAAACTGTTTTTT. This sequence encodes CASSYSRWGGGEKLFF.

This chain connects TRBV2 to TRBJ1-2; tentatively, D is TRBD1 (6 bases). Per germline, CDR1 SNHLY and CDR2 FYNNEI. This CDR3 has 15 residues. V was trimmed by 0 bases and J by 4 bases, leaving 12 bases between them. In DNA, the CDR3 is TGTGCCAGCAGTGAAGCGACGACAGGTTCCTATGGCTACACCTTC. Translating it yields CASSEATTGSYGYTF.

The chain combines TRBV18 with TRBJ2-2, with 15 bases aligning to TRBD2. Germline V gives CDR1 KGHSH, CDR2 LQKENI. The trim removed 1 base at V and 4 bases at J, leaving 7 bases unmatched. CDR3 length equals 19 residues. CDR3 residues: CASSPQGTSGRSGTGELFF. Written as DNA, the CDR3 is TGTGCCAGCTCACCACAAGGGACTAGCGGGAGGAGTGGCACCGGGGAGCTGTTTTTT.

J is TRBJ2-7 and V is TRBV3-1 (or the pseudogene TRBV3-2), with TRBD2 matching 9 bases. Germline CDR1 LGHDT, CDR2 YNNKEL (reference sequence). V shed 4 bases and J 3 bases; nucleotides not matched to a gene: 1. The CDR3 extends over 13 amino acids. CDR3 DNA sequence: TGTGCCAGCAGCCTGCGGGGGGGCTACGAGCAGTACTTC. This gives the protein CASSLRGGYEQYF.

The chain uses TRBV5-1 and TRBJ2-1, with 8 bases lining up with TRBD2. The CDR3 totals 14 residues. The V segment lost 3 bases and the J segment 10 bases; nucleotides outside the gene matches: 9. Germline CDR1 reads SGHRS; CDR2 reads YFSETQ. The CDR3 reads CASSSGLGGGEQFF. The CDR3 DNA is TGCGCCAGCAGCTCGGGACTAGGGGGAGGCGAGCAGTTCTTC.

Only a few counts were recorded for this clone. This chain joins TRBV2 and TRBJ1-2, with D unclear. The ends were cut back, 5 bases at V and 3 bases at J, with 16 bases in the middle. Per the germline V gene, CDR1 is SNHLY and CDR2 is FYNNEI. The CDR3 extends over 15 amino acids. The CDR3 spells CASSKGYSGDYGYTF. The CDR3 region has the DNA TGTGCCAGCAGTAAAGGGTACAGCGGGGACTATGGCTACACCTTC.

This clone has a handful of counts. The chain joins TRBV12-3 or TRBV12-4 to TRBJ2-7; 7 bases align to TRBD1. There are 11 residues in the CDR3. V was clipped by 6 bases and J by 4 bases; unmatched bases: 0. CDR3: CASRTGYEQYF. In nucleotides, the CDR3 is TGTGCCAGCAGGACAGGGTACGAGCAGTACTTC.

The rearrangement uses TRBV7-9 and TRBJ2-2, with D hard to call. Between the trimmed V and J ends, which lost 5 bases and 5 bases, there was a span of 12 bases. This CDR3 comprises 14 residues. Germline CDR1 is SEHNR and CDR2 is FQNEAQ (reference sequence). The CDR3: CASSQSTATGELFF. CDR3 sequence (DNA): TGTGCCAGCAGCCAGAGTACAGCAACCGGGGAGCTGTTTTTT.